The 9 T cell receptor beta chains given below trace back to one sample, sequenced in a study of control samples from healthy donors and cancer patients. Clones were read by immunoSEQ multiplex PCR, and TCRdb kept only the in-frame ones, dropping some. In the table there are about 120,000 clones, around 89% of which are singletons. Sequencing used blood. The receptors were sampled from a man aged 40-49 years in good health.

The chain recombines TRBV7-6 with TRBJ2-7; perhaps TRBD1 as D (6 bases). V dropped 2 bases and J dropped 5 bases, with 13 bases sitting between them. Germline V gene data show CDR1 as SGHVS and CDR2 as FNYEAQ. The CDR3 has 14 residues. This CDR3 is CASSLYQGPNEQYF. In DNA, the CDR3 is TGTGCCAGCAGCTTATATCAGGGGCCCAACGAGCAGTACTTC.

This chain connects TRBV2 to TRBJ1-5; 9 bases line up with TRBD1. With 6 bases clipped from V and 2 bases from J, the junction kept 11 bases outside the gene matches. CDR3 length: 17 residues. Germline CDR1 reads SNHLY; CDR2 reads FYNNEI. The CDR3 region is CASRRPGQGYGNQPQHF. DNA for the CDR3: TGTGCCAGCAGACGCCCGGGACAGGGATATGGCAATCAGCCCCAGCATTTT.

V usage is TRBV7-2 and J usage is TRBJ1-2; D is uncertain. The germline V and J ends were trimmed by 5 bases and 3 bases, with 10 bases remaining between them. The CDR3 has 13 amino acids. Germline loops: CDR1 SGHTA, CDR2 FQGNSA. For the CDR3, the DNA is TGTGCCAGCAGCCTACCGGGCCACTATGGCTACACCTTC. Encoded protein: CASSLPGHYGYTF.

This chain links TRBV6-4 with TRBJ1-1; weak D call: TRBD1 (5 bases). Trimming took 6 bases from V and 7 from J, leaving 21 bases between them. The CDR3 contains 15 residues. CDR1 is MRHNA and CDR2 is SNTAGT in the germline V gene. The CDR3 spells CASRELRGPGNEAFF. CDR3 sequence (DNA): TGTGCCAGCAGGGAACTCCGGGGCCCGGGCAATGAAGCTTTCTTT.

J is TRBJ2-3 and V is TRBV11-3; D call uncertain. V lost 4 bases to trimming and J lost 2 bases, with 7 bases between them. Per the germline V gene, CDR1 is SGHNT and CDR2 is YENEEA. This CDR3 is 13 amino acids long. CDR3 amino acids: CASSSPLTDTQYF. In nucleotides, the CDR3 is TGTGCCAGCAGCTCCCCGCTCACAGATACGCAGTATTTT.

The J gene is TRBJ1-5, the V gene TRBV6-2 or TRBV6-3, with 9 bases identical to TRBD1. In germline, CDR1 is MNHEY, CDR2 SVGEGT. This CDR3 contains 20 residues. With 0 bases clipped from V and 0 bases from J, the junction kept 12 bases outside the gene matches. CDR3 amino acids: CASSYSSSDRGRYSNQPQHF. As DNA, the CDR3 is TGTGCCAGCAGTTACTCGAGTAGCGACAGGGGGAGATATAGCAATCAGCCCCAGCATTTT.

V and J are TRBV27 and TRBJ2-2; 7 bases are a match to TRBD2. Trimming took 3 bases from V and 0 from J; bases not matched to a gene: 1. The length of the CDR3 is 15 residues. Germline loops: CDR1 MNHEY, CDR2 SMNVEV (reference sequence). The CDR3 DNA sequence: TGTGCCAGCAGTTTTGGGGGGGCGAACACCGGGGAGCTGTTTTTT. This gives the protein CASSFGGANTGELFF.

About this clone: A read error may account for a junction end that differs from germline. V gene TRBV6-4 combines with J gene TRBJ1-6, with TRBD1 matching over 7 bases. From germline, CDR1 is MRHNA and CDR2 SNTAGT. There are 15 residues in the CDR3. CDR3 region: CVSSDVPGGSSPLHF. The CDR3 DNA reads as TGTGTCAGCAGTGACGTCCCAGGGGGAAGTTCACCCCTCCACTTT.

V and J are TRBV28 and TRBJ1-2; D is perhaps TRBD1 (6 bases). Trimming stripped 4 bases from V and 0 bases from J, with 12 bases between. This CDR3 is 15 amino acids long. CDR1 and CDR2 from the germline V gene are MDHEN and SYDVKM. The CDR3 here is CASSSTGAPNYGYTF. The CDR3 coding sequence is TGTGCCAGCAGTTCGACAGGAGCCCCTAACTATGGCTACACCTTC.